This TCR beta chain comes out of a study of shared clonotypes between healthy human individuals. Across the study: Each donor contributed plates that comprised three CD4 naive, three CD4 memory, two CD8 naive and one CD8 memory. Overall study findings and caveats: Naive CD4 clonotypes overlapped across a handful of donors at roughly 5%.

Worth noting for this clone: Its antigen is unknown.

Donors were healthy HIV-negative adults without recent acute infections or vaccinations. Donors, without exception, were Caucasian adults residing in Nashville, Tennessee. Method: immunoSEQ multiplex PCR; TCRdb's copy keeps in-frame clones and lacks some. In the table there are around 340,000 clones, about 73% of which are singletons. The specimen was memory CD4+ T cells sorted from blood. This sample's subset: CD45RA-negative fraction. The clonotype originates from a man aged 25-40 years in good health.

The CDR3 sequence is CASSTNPGTGSEQYF. CDR3 DNA sequence: TGTGCCAGCAGTACCAATCCCGGGACAGGCTCCGAGCAGTACTTC. The chain joins TRBV11-2 to TRBJ2-7, with 8 positions matching TRBD1. After removal of 6 bases from V and 6 bases from J, the junction contained 13 bases not matched to a gene. CDR1 and CDR2 from the germline V gene are SGHAT and FQNNGV. The CDR3 has 15 residues.